The rows below give T cell receptor beta chains drawn from one sample of a study of blood T cell repertoires in COVID-19. Sequencing used immunoSEQ multiplex PCR; TCRdb keeps in-frame clones, though not all of them. The sample shows 30,000 to 45,000 clones, 80% to 90% of them seen only once. Sequencing was done on a sample of peripheral blood. All receptors derive from a man aged 55-75 years in a cohort sampled during active COVID-19. CDR3s include the opening cysteine and the closing phenylalanine or tryptophan. A D gene is named only where the DNA matches it firmly. Size is omitted from some rows. Given values are once, few, many or a class for expanded clones.

clone_size	d_call	j_call	v_call	cdr3_nt	cdr3_aa
-	TRBD2	TRBJ2-7	TRBV5-4	TGTGCCAGCAGCTTGCATGGGACTAGTACTCTGTTC	CASSLHGTSTLF
-	-	TRBJ1-1	TRBV5-1	TGCGCCAGCAGCCAGGACGGGGGAGTCACTGAAGCTTTCTTT	CASSQDGGVTEAFF
-	TRBD2	TRBJ2-1	TRBV27	TGTGCCAGCAGAACTCTTGCTAGCGGGGGGGATGAGCAGTTCTTC	CASRTLASGGDEQFF
-	TRBD1	TRBJ2-1	TRBV5-5	TGTGCCAGCAGCTTGGGGGGACAGGGAATAGCCCAGTTCTTC	CASSLGGQGIAQFF
-	TRBD1	TRBJ2-7	TRBV6-5	TGTGCCAGGATGGGACAGAGCTCCTACGAGCAGTACTTC	CARMGQSSYEQYF
-	TRBD2	TRBJ2-5	TRBV6-1	TGTGCCAGCAGTGTGATAGCTCCGGGACTAGCGGGAGGGCCTCGGGAGACCCAGTACTTC	CASSVIAPGLAGGPRETQYF
-	-	TRBJ2-3	TRBV6-6	TGTGCCAGCAGTTGGCAGGGGACGGCAGATACGCAGTATTTT	CASSWQGTADTQYF
few	TRBD1	TRBJ1-6	TRBV27	TGTGCCAGCAGTCCCCGGGACAGGAAGGTATCACCCCTCCACTTT	CASSPRDRKVSPLHF
-	TRBD1	TRBJ1-6	TRBV7-2	TGTGCCAGCAGCTTTGGGACAGGTTACAATTCACCCCTCCACTTT	CASSFGTGYNSPLHF
-	-	TRBJ1-4	TRBV19	TGTGCCAGTAGTATTCCGGGGGTCGAGGAAAAACTGTTTTTT	CASSIPGVEEKLFF
-	-	TRBJ1-6	TRBV24-1	TGTGCCGCCTCAGTGGTGGCAGGGCACGGGAATTCACCCCTCCACTTT	CAASVVAGHGNSPLHF
-	-	TRBJ2-7	TRBV11-2	TGTGCCAGCAGCTTGGAGCTCTCGACCTCCTACGAGCAGTACTTC	CASSLELSTSYEQYF
-	TRBD2	TRBJ2-1	TRBV7-2	TGTGCCAGCAGTTCAGTCCGCGGGAGGGCCGCCGATGAGCAGTTCTTC	CASSSVRGRAADEQFF
once	-	TRBJ2-7	TRBV27	TGTGCCAGCAGTGATACAGGGCGCGCCTCCTACGAGCAGTACTTC	CASSDTGRASYEQYF